A selection of T cell receptor beta chains follows, all from one sample in a study of CD8 T cells in ankylosing spondylitis. MiXCR was run by TCRdb on the 5' RACE reads, yielding one entry per CDR3 protein. The sample lists some 240,000 distinct CDR3 sequences, under 30% seen once, with more than 0.6% in the top ten. The sample was blood, either unsorted or a sorted T cell fraction (not recorded which). These receptor sequences come from a male donor with ankylosing spondylitis or in good health (not recorded which). CDR3s include the opening cysteine and the closing phenylalanine or tryptophan. The D gene is left open where the match is weak. Size values are once, few and many counts, or a class for expanded clones, and some rows have none.

j_call d_call v_call clone_size cdr3_aa cdr3_nt
TRBJ2-5 TRBD2 TRBV7-2 - CASSLSPGGTTPYF TGTGCCAGCAGCTTATCCCCGGGAGGTACAACCCCCTACTTC
TRBJ2-7 TRBD1 TRBV20-1 many CSARVDRSSHEQYF TGCAGTGCTAGAGTGGACAGGAGTAGCCACGAGCAGTACTTC
TRBJ2-1 - TRBV20-1 few CSAIAAGRDNEQFF TGCAGTGCGATAGCGGCGGGTCGGGACAATGAGCAGTTCTTC
TRBJ2-1 - TRBV4-1 few CASSQDRGGIYNEQFF TGCGCCAGCAGCCAAGATAGGGGGGGAATTTACAATGAGCAGTTCTTC
TRBJ2-1 - TRBV6-5 many CASRGYNEQFF TGTGCCAGCAGAGGGTACAATGAGCAGTTCTTC
TRBJ2-7 - TRBV28 many CASSPPWGTSYEQYF TGTGCCAGCAGCCCCCCGTGGGGGACCTCCTACGAGCAGTACTTC
TRBJ1-1 - TRBV29-1 many CSVEGREGPLNTEAFF TGCAGCGTTGAAGGTAGGGAGGGACCCTTGAACACTGAAGCTTTCTTT
TRBJ2-7 TRBD2 TRBV6-5 - CASRLGGAYEQYF TGTGCCAGCAGACTCGGGGGGGCCTACGAGCAGTACTTC
TRBJ1-1 - TRBV10-3 many CAISENTEAFF TGTGCCATCAGTGAGAACACTGAAGCTTTCTTT
TRBJ2-1 TRBD1 TRBV5-6 many CASSPTGGVVNEQFF TGTGCCAGCAGCCCGACAGGGGGCGTTGTCAATGAGCAGTTCTTC
TRBJ2-3 - TRBV24-1 few CATSDSGESTDTQYF TGTGCCACCAGTGACTCGGGGGAGAGCACAGATACGCAGTATTTT
TRBJ2-5 - TRBV4-1 - CAKEAKTQYF TGCGCCAAGGAAGCCAAGACCCAGTACTTC
TRBJ2-7 TRBD2 TRBV6-1 - CASSALAGDYEQYF TGTGCCAGCAGTGCTCTAGCGGGGGACTACGAGCAGTACTTC
TRBJ2-5 - TRBV12-3/TRBV12-4 many CASTTHSRNAPETQYF TGTGCCAGCACCACCCACTCCCGGAACGCGCCCGAGACCCAGTACTTC
TRBJ2-3 - TRBV7-9 many CASSSGGGSDTQYF TGTGCCAGCAGCTCGGGCGGGGGCTCAGATACGCAGTATTTT
TRBJ1-5 TRBD1 TRBV20-1 few CSASKPTGVDNQLQHF TGCAGTGCTAGTAAACCGACAGGGGTTGACAATCAGCTCCAGCATTTT
TRBJ2-3 - TRBV7-2 many CASSKQAITDTQYF TGTGCCAGCAGTAAACAGGCCATCACAGATACGCAGTATTTT
TRBJ2-3 - TRBV12-3/TRBV12-4 few CASSRFGLSTDTQYF TGTGCCAGCTCAAGGTTTGGGCTTAGCACAGATACGCAGTATTTT
TRBJ2-5 - TRBV20-1 few CSAAETSQETQYF TGCAGTGCCGCTGAGACAAGCCAAGAGACCCAGTACTTC
TRBJ2-7 - TRBV12-3/TRBV12-4 - CASRRGVSEQYF TGTGCCAGCAGGCGAGGGGTCTCCGAGCAGTACTTC
TRBJ2-3 TRBD1 TRBV20-1 few CSASEIQGAFTDTQYF TGCAGTGCTAGCGAAATACAGGGGGCTTTTACAGATACGCAGTATTTT
TRBJ2-7 TRBD2 TRBV20-1 many CSASGLAGGEQYF TGCAGTGCGAGTGGGCTAGCGGGGGGCGAGCAGTACTTC
TRBJ2-5 TRBD1 TRBV5-1 - CASSVGQHQETQYF TGCGCCAGCAGCGTGGGACAGCACCAAGAGACCCAGTACTTC
TRBJ2-3 TRBD2 TRBV12-5 - CASGLGGLADTQYF TGTGCTAGTGGTTTGGGGGGACTAGCGGATACGCAGTATTTT
TRBJ2-1 TRBD1 TRBV7-8 many CASSPGTGGYNEQFF TGTGCCAGCAGCCCCGGGACAGGGGGATACAATGAGCAGTTCTTC
TRBJ2-1 - TRBV28 few CASSILPSSSYNEQFF TGTGCCAGCAGTATCCTACCGAGTAGCTCCTACAATGAGCAGTTCTTC
TRBJ2-7 - TRBV5-6 few CASSVTGTANYEQYF TGTGCCAGCAGCGTCACCGGGACCGCCAACTACGAGCAGTACTTC
TRBJ2-2 - TRBV20-1 - CSARDRRNTGELFF TGCAGTGCTAGAGACAGGCGGAACACCGGGGAGCTGTTTTTT
TRBJ2-5 TRBD1 TRBV20-1 many CSAKGTAQETQYF TGCAGTGCTAAGGGGACAGCCCAAGAGACCCAGTACTTC
TRBJ2-5 TRBD2 TRBV12-3/TRBV12-4 - CASSYQAGRGQETQYF TGTGCCAGCAGTTACCAAGCGGGGCGTGGGCAAGAGACCCAGTACTTC
TRBJ2-7 - TRBV13 many CASSPRPVYEQYF TGTGCCAGCAGCCCACGGCCGGTTTACGAGCAGTACTTC
TRBJ1-4 TRBD1 TRBV9 - CASSRGGTAPTNEKLFF TGTGCCAGCAGCAGGGGAGGGACAGCTCCAACTAATGAAAAACTGTTTTTT
TRBJ2-3 TRBD1 TRBV20-1 many CSADRATGDTQYF TGCAGTGCAGACAGGGCGACGGGAGATACGCAGTATTTT